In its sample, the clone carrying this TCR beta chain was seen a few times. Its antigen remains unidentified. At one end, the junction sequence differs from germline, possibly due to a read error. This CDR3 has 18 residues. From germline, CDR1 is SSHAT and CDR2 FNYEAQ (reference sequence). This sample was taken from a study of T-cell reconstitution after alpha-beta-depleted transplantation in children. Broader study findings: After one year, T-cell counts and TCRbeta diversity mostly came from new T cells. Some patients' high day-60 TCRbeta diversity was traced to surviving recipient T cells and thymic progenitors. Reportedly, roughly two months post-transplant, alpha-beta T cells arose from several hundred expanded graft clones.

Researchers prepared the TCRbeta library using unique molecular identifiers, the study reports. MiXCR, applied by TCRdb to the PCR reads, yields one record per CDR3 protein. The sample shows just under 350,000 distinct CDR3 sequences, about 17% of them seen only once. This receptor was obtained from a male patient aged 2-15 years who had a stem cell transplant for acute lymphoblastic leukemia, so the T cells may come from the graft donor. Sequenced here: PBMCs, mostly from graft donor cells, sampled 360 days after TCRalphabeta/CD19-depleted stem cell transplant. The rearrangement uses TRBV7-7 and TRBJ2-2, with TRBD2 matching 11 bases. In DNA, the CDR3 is TGTGCTAGCAGCTCTCGGCCTAGCGGGAGGACCAACACCGGGGAGCTGTTTTTT. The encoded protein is CASSSRPSGRTNTGELFF.